The 25 T cell receptor beta chains below all came from one sample that was sequenced in a study of OX40 agonist ivuxolimab in advanced cancers. Sequencing used immunoSEQ multiplex PCR; TCRdb keeps in-frame clones, though not all of them. The sample carries around 80,000 clones, around nine tenths recorded once. The material was CD4+ or CD8+ T cells sorted from blood, obtained in a trial of the OX40 agonist ivuxolimab. These receptors came from an adult with an advanced solid tumor such as melanoma, head and neck, liver or kidney cancer.

The V call is TRBV2, the J call TRBJ1-1; D is perhaps TRBD1 (5 bases). CDR3 length: 13 amino acids. The V gene's germline CDR1 is SNHLY and CDR2 FYNNEI. The germline V and J ends were trimmed by 9 bases and 1 base, with 12 bases remaining between them. The CDR3 DNA sequence: TGTGCCAGTCTTATCGACAGGAACACTGAAGCTTTCTTT. Translating gives CASLIDRNTEAFF.

This clone came up a few times. The rearrangement links TRBV2 to TRBJ1-2; 8 bases align to TRBD1. The CDR3 is 14 amino acids. Germline loops: CDR1 SNHLY, CDR2 FYNNEI. V lost 6 bases and J lost 5; bases outside the gene matches: 8. The CDR3 region has the DNA TGTGCCAGCAGGTGGGACAGGACTTCATATGGCTACACCTTC. This encodes CASRWDRTSYGYTF. Based on the CDR3 plus reference TRBV2 and TRBJ1-2, the full variable domain is EPEVTQTPSHQVTQMGQEVILRCVPISNHLYFYWYRQILGQKVEFLVSFYNNEISEKSEIFDDQFSVERPDGSNFTLKIRSTKLEDSAMYFCASRWDRTSYGYTFGSGTRLTVV.

The gene calls are TRBV30 and TRBJ2-2; D call uncertain. Trimming pared 3 bases from V and 3 bases from J, leaving 2 bases between. Germline lookup yields CDR1 GTSNPN and CDR2 SVGIG (reference sequence). The CDR3 runs 11 residues. As DNA, the CDR3 is TGTGCCTGGAGCGACACCGGGGAGCTGTTTTTT. Encoded protein: CAWSDTGELFF. Together with reference TRBV30 and TRBJ2-2, the CDR3 gives the full variable domain: SQTIHQWPATLVQPVGSPLSLECTVEGTSNPNLYWYRQAAGRGLQLLFYSVGIGQISSEVPQNLSASRPQDRQFILSSKKLLLSDSGFYLCAWSDTGELFFGEGSRLTVL.

This chain links TRBV18 with TRBJ1-5, with 7 bases fitting TRBD1. V lost 3 bases and J lost 3; bases outside the gene matches: 8. Germline V gives CDR1 KGHSH, CDR2 LQKENI. The CDR3 spans 16 residues. This CDR3 is CASSPRDRGFNQPQHF. The CDR3 DNA reads TGTGCCAGCTCACCCCGGGACAGAGGGTTCAATCAGCCCCAGCATTTT.

This clone has only one observation. The chain uses TRBV9 and TRBJ2-1; 10 bases are a match to TRBD1. The CDR3 is 17 residues long. The junction had 4 bases not matched to a gene; V was cut back by 0 bases and J by 1 base. Germline V gene data show CDR1 as SGDLS and CDR2 as YYNGEE. The CDR3 sequence is CASSVARTGGSYNEQFF. CDR3 nucleotide sequence: TGTGCCAGCAGCGTAGCTAGGACAGGGGGGTCCTACAATGAGCAGTTCTTC.

This chain uses TRBV6-5 with TRBJ1-5; D not resolved. This CDR3 contains 14 residues. CDR1 and CDR2 (germline): MNHEY, SVGAGI. Trimming left V 4 bases short and J 1 base short, with 8 bases between. This chain's CDR3 is CASSSGESNQPQHF. The CDR3 DNA sequence: TGTGCCAGCAGTTCCGGGGAGAGCAATCAGCCCCAGCATTTT.

The rearrangement links TRBV6-5 to TRBJ1-5; D is unclear. Trimming left V 10 bases short and J 2 bases short, with 12 bases between. This CDR3 is built from 13 residues. Germline loops: CDR1 MNHEY, CDR2 SVGAGI. The CDR3 DNA is TGTGCCACTCTCGGTTCGGGCAATCAGCCCCAGCATTTT. Its protein is CATLGSGNQPQHF.

This chain uses TRBV5-8 with TRBJ2-2, with D perhaps TRBD1 or TRBD2 (6 bases each). Trimming took 1 base from V and 4 from J, leaving 11 bases between them. There are 15 residues in the CDR3. Per germline, CDR1 SGHTS and CDR2 YDEGEE. CDR3 amino acids: CASSLWGAVTGELFF. The CDR3 DNA follows: TGTGCCAGCAGCTTGTGGGGGGCTGTCACCGGGGAGCTGTTTTTT.

This clone was counted a single time. This rearrangement joins TRBV5-8 to TRBJ1-4; 7 bases fit TRBD1. Germline-derived CDR1 and CDR2 are SGHTS and YDEGEE. Losses at the gene ends were 4 bases for V and 7 bases for J; bases not matched to a gene: 7. The CDR3 loop spans 14 amino acids. CDR3 sequence reads: CASSLDRASEKLFF. The CDR3 region has the DNA TGTGCCAGCAGCCTAGACAGGGCAAGTGAAAAACTGTTTTTT.

This clone has only a few counts. The chain carries TRBV14 and TRBJ1-2; D is unclear. Germline values: CDR1 SGHDN, CDR2 FVKESK. Trimming took 1 base from V and 1 from J, leaving 7 bases between them. This CDR3 contains 14 residues. The CDR3 DNA follows: TGTGCCAGCAGCCAAGCTGTGGGTAACTATGGCTACACCTTC. Its protein product is CASSQAVGNYGYTF.

This sequence joins TRBV7-2 and TRBJ1-3; D is unclear. Germline V CDR1 and CDR2: SGHTA, FQGNSA. The CDR3 totals 14 residues. The V end was cut by 2 bases, the J end by 6 bases, with 11 bases between. The CDR3 coding sequence is TGTGCCAGCAGCTTAAACGGAGTCGAAAACACCATATATTTT. It specifies CASSLNGVENTIYF.

The table lists this clone with a count of one. The V and J genes are TRBV7-9 and TRBJ1-2; perhaps TRBD1 as D (6 bases). There are 15 residues in the CDR3. The germline CDR1 and CDR2 sequences are SEHNR and FQNEAQ (reference sequence). Trimming took 3 bases from V and 6 from J, leaving 17 bases between them. The CDR3 DNA sequence: TGTGCCAGCAGCTTCAGGGCAGGGGACGGGAATGGCTACACCTTC. It encodes CASSFRAGDGNGYTF.

The gene calls are TRBV30 and TRBJ1-1, with unresolved D. Trimming left V 2 bases short and J 10 bases short, with 11 bases between. The germline CDR1 and CDR2 sequences are GTSNPN and SVGIG (reference sequence). This CDR3 is 11 amino acids long. The chain's CDR3 is CAWSRDGGAFF. CDR3 coding DNA: TGTGCCTGGAGTAGAGATGGCGGAGCTTTCTTT.

This clone appeared a single time. CDR3 bases: TGTGCCAGCAGTCCCCCGGAGGGGCGAGTTTTTAGCAATCAGCCCCAGCATTTT. It specifies CASSPPEGRVFSNQPQHF. This chain uses TRBV28 with TRBJ1-5; D perhaps matches TRBD1 (5 bases). Trimming cost V 5 bases and J 0 bases, with 20 bases left between them. The CDR3 has 18 residues. Germline V lookup: CDR1 MDHEN, CDR2 SYDVKM.

This chain uses TRBV9 with TRBJ1-1; D is unresolved. The CDR3 totals 14 residues. Germline V gene lookup returns CDR1 SGDLS and CDR2 YYNGEE. V was trimmed by 5 bases and J by 0 bases, leaving 11 bases between them. The CDR3 DNA sequence: TGTGCCAGCAGTACGAGTGGGATGAACACTGAAGCTTTCTTT. Translating gives CASSTSGMNTEAFF.

The rearrangement joins TRBV7-2 to TRBJ2-2; 7 bases are shared with TRBD2. The J segment lost 7 bases and the V segment lost 3 bases, leaving 17 bases of the junction unmatched. The germline V gene has CDR1 SGHTA and CDR2 FQGNSA. The CDR3 consists of 18 residues. DNA for the CDR3: TGTGCCAGCAGCTTCTATGGGCGGGGGACCCGAGCAAGCGGGGAGCTGTTTTTT. It codes for CASSFYGRGTRASGELFF.

The chain couples TRBV10-3 to TRBJ2-7; TRBD1 agrees at 8 bases. After removal of 6 bases from V and 4 bases from J, the junction contained 8 bases not matched to a gene. The length of the CDR3 is 14 residues. Germline lookup yields CDR1 ENHRY and CDR2 SYGVKD. The CDR3 coding sequence is TGTGCCATCAGCTCCGGGACAGGATTTTACGAGCAGTACTTC. It is translated as CAISSGTGFYEQYF.

This clone was counted a single time. The CDR3 sequence: CASRPTGNYGYTF. CDR3 coding DNA: TGTGCCAGCAGGCCCACAGGGAACTATGGCTACACCTTC. The chain uses TRBV6-5 and TRBJ1-2; possible D gene TRBD1, 6 bases. Germline CDR1 MNHEY, CDR2 SVGAGI. V was shortened by 6 bases and J by 2 bases, with 10 bases between the two germline ends. CDR3 length: 13 residues.

The sample holds a few counts of this clone. The V and J genes are TRBV6-6 and TRBJ1-3; D not certain. CDR1 and CDR2 from the germline V gene are MNHNY and SVGAGI (reference sequence). The ends were cut back, 6 bases at V and 0 bases at J, with 9 bases in the middle. The CDR3 sequence is 14 residues long. The chain's CDR3 is CASRGQVSGNTIYF. The CDR3 bases are TGTGCCAGCAGGGGCCAGGTCTCTGGAAACACCATATATTTT.

The genes are TRBV6-5 and TRBJ2-7; 10 bases align to TRBD2. CDR1 is MNHEY and CDR2 is SVGAGI in the germline V gene. The CDR3 consists of 14 residues. V was clipped by 5 bases and J by 2 bases; unmatched bases: 3. CDR3 amino acids: CASSERGGPYEQYF. The CDR3 DNA sequence: TGTGCCAGCAGTGAGCGGGGGGGCCCCTACGAGCAGTACTTC.

The chain combines TRBV19 with TRBJ1-6, with TRBD1 identical over 9 bases. The V and J ends lost 5 bases and 10 bases, in that order; junction bases with no gene match: 9. The germline gives CDR1 LNHDA, CDR2 SQIVND (reference sequence). This CDR3 comprises 15 residues. The CDR3 reads CASSASGTGNSPLHF. CDR3 sequence (DNA): TGTGCCAGTAGTGCCTCCGGGACAGGGAACTCACCCCTCCACTTT.

A single count supports this clone. The CDR3 DNA follows: TGTGCCAGCAGCAGGGACACTCCCGCAACTAATGAAAAACTGTTTTTT. It yields the protein CASSRDTPATNEKLFF. The genes are TRBV2 and TRBJ1-4; D perhaps matches TRBD1 (6 bases). Germline V CDR1 and CDR2: SNHLY, FYNNEI. CDR3 size: 16 residues. Between the trimmed V and J ends, which lost 6 bases and 0 bases, there was a span of 14 bases. The variable domain in full, with the rest retrieved from reference TRBV2 and TRBJ1-4, is EPEVTQTPSHQVTQMGQEVILRCVPISNHLYFYWYRQILGQKVEFLVSFYNNEISEKSEIFDDQFSVERPDGSNFTLKIRSTKLEDSAMYFCASSRDTPATNEKLFFGSGTQLSVL.

This rearrangement joins TRBV2 to TRBJ2-1, with a possible D match to TRBD2 (7 bases). The CDR3 runs to 14 residues. V lost 0 bases and J lost 6, with 9 bases in between. CDR1 and CDR2 from the germline V gene are SNHLY and FYNNEI. CDR3 DNA: TGTGCCAGCAGTGAAGCGGGGGGGCTCAATGAGCAGTTCTTC. Its protein is CASSEAGGLNEQFF.

The chain recombines TRBV10-3 with TRBJ1-2; D is possibly TRBD1 (5 bases). Germline CDR1 is ENHRY and CDR2 is SYGVKD. The CDR3 has 14 residues. Trimming took off 3 bases at V and 7 bases at J, with 15 bases between the two ends. CDR3 in amino acids: CAISEGAARGGYTF. CDR3 in DNA: TGTGCCATCAGTGAAGGGGCAGCACGCGGTGGCTACACCTTC.

The chain is built from TRBV28 and TRBJ1-4; no reliable D call. CDR3 length: 14 amino acids. Germline V gene data show CDR1 as MDHEN and CDR2 as SYDVKM. The V end was cut by 2 bases, the J end by 0 bases, with 4 bases between. The CDR3 spells CASSLRATNEKLFF. CDR3 nucleotide sequence: TGTGCCAGCAGTTTACGTGCAACTAATGAAAAACTGTTTTTT.